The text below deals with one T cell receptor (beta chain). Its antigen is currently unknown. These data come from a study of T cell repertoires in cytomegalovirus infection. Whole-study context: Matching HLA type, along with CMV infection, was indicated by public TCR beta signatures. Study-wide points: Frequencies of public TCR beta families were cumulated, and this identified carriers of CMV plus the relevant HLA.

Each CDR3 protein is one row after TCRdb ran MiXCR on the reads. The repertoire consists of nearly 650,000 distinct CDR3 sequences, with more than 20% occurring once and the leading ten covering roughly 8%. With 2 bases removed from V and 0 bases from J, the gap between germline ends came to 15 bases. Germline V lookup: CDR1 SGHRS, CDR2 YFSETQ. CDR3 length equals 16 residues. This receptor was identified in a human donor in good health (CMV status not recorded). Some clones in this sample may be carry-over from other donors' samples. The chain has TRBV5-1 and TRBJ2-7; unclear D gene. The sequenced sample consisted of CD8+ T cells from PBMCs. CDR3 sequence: CASSLDHLGSSYEQYF. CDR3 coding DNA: TGCGCCAGCAGCTTAGACCACCTCGGGTCCTCCTACGAGCAGTACTTC.